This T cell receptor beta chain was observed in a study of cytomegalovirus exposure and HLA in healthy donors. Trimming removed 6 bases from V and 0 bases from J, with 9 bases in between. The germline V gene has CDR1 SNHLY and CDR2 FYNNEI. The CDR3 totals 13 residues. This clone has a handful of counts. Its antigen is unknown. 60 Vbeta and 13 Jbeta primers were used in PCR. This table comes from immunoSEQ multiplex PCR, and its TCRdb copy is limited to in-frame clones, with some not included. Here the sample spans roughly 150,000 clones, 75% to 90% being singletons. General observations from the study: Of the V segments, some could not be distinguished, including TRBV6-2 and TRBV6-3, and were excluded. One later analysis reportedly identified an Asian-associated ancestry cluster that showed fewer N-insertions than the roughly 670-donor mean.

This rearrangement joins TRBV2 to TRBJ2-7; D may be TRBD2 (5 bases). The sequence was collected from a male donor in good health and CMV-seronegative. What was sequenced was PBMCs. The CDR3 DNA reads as TGTGCCAGCAGCGACTACGGCTCCTACGAGCAGTACTTC. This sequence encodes CASSDYGSYEQYF.